Presented here are 25 T cell receptor beta chains from one specimen sequenced in a study of graft-versus-host responses after intestinal transplantation. The assay was immunoSEQ multiplex PCR, and TCRdb's table has in-frame clones only and misses some. The sample lists some 86,000 clones, roughly 89% seen once, with approximately 0.1% in the top ten. No antigen is known for these receptors. Sequencing used unstimulated CD4+ T cells sorted from spleen or lymph node cells, obtained before intestinal transplant. The source of these receptors is a human donor who received an intestinal transplant.

The rearrangement uses TRBV2 and TRBJ1-5; D gene unclear. The CDR3 covers 16 residues. In germline, CDR1 is SNHLY, CDR2 FYNNEI. Trimming stripped 7 bases from V and 0 bases from J, with 16 bases between. CDR3 coding DNA: TGTGCCAGCACAAATCGAGGGTTGGATAGCAATCAGCCCCAGCATTTT. Translation: CASTNRGLDSNQPQHF.

The chain employs TRBV7-8 and TRBJ2-7, with D perhaps matching TRBD2 (6 bases). Trimming removed 0 bases from V and 3 bases from J, with 15 bases in between. Germline lookup yields CDR1 SGHVS and CDR2 FQNEAQ. CDR3 size: 16 residues. As DNA, the CDR3 is TGTGCCAGCAGCTTAGCGGGACTCCAGAATAGCTACGAGCAGTACTTC. Translated: CASSLAGLQNSYEQYF.

This sequence joins TRBV29-1 and TRBJ1-1, with D uncertain. Germline values: CDR1 SQVTM, CDR2 ANQGSEA. The CDR3 spans 12 residues. Trimming cost V 0 bases and J 11 bases, with 13 bases left between them. The CDR3 region is CSVEDRGEWAFF. The DNA of the CDR3 is TGCAGCGTTGAAGATCGCGGGGAATGGGCTTTCTTT.

V gene TRBV7-6 combines with J gene TRBJ2-7; 8 bases map to TRBD2. V was pared by 0 bases and J by 2 bases, with 15 bases of the junction left unmatched. The CDR3 totals 19 residues. Germline V lookup: CDR1 SGHVS, CDR2 FNYEAQ. The CDR3 nucleotides read TGTGCCAGCAGCTTAGCGAAATCTTCGGAGGCTAGCGGGCCCTACGAGCAGTACTTC. Translating it yields CASSLAKSSEASGPYEQYF.

DNA for the CDR3: TGTGCCAGCAGCTTCTCCAGGGACAGGGGTGAAAAACTGTTTTTT. Translation gives CASSFSRDRGEKLFF. V is TRBV13 and J is TRBJ1-4; TRBD1 agrees at 10 bases. Germline CDR1 PRHDT, CDR2 FYEKMQ (reference sequence). V lost 3 bases and J lost 7; bases outside the gene matches: 5. The CDR3 is made up of 15 amino acids.

The chain is built from TRBV18 and TRBJ2-1, with D possibly being TRBD1 (6 bases). This CDR3 contains 15 residues. Trimming took 4 bases from V and 0 from J, leaving 10 bases between them. Germline CDR1 and CDR2: KGHSH and LQKENI. CDR3 nucleotide sequence: TGTGCCAGCTCACGGGCAGGGGCCTCCTACAATGAGCAGTTCTTC. This encodes CASSRAGASYNEQFF. Full variable domain (outside the CDR3, taken from reference TRBV18 and TRBJ2-1): NAGVMQNPRHLVRRRGQEARLRCSPMKGHSHVYWYRQLPEEGLKFMVYLQKENIIDESGMPKERFSAEFPKEGPSILRIQQVVRGDSAAYFCASSRAGASYNEQFFGPGTRLTVL.

The V and J genes are TRBV4-3 and TRBJ2-2; the match to TRBD2 covers 9 bases. There are 18 residues in the CDR3. J gave up 3 bases and V 3 bases, and 11 bases lay outside the gene matches. Germline V gives CDR1 LGHNA, CDR2 YSLEER. This CDR3 reads CASSQTVSGGPYTGELFF. The CDR3 region has the DNA TGCGCCAGCAGCCAGACCGTAAGCGGGGGGCCATACACCGGGGAGCTGTTTTTT.

This chain connects TRBV6-5 to TRBJ1-4; TRBD1 is a possible D gene (5 bases). Germline V gene data show CDR1 as MNHEY and CDR2 as SVGAGI. Deletions cut 5 bases from V and 7 bases from J, with 17 bases between. This CDR3 is built from 15 residues. Here the CDR3 reads CASSHARGSVEKLFF. For the CDR3, the DNA is TGTGCCAGCAGTCATGCACGGGGGTCCGTTGAAAAACTGTTTTTT.

This chain uses TRBV4-3 with TRBJ2-7; 7 nucleotides line up with TRBD1. J lost 0 bases, V lost 2 bases, and 10 bases had no gene match. The CDR3 consists of 17 residues. Germline loops: CDR1 LGHNA, CDR2 YSLEER. The CDR3 DNA is TGCGCCAGCAGCCAACACCGTTCAGGGGGAAGCTCCTACGAGCAGTACTTC. Amino acids: CASSQHRSGGSSYEQYF.

This chain connects TRBV7-2 to TRBJ2-7; 7 positions agree with TRBD2. V was pared by 1 base and J by 4 bases, with 7 bases of the junction left unmatched. The germline CDR1 and CDR2 sequences are SGHTA and FQGNSA. The length of the CDR3 is 15 residues. CDR3 loop: CASSLVGPGGYEQYF. Written as DNA, the CDR3 is TGTGCCAGCAGCTTAGTAGGCCCCGGGGGGTACGAGCAGTACTTC.

Remarks on this clone: One end of the junction varies from germline; a read error may be responsible. The chain recombines TRBV20-1 with TRBJ1-3, with no clear D. CDR3 length: 9 amino acids. The germline V gene encodes CDR1 DFQATT and CDR2 SNEGSKA (reference sequence). CDR3 nucleotide sequence: TGCAGTGCCAGGAGGCAATGGATGTTT. Translation gives CSARRQWMF.

The chain links TRBV5-1 to TRBJ1-1, with a tentative D call TRBD1 (6 bases). Trimming removed 0 bases at V and 1 base at J, with 13 bases between. CDR1 and CDR2 from the germline V gene are SGHRS and YFSETQ. The length of the CDR3 is 16 residues. Written as DNA, the CDR3 is TGCGCCAGCAGCTTGGTGGGGGCCGGACAGAACACTGAAGCTTTCTTT. Translating it yields CASSLVGAGQNTEAFF.

This chain connects TRBV18 to TRBJ2-5; D remains ambiguous. The CDR3 has 13 amino acids. Germline values: CDR1 KGHSH, CDR2 LQKENI. V gave up 3 bases and J gave up 5 bases, with 10 bases separating them. DNA for the CDR3: TGTGCCAGCTCACCGAAACTATGGGAGACCCAGTACTTC. Translated, it gives CASSPKLWETQYF.

V gene TRBV4-3 combines with J gene TRBJ1-2, with D possibly TRBD1 on 5 matching bases. Germline loops: CDR1 LGHNA, CDR2 YSLEER. V was pared by 4 bases and J by 4 bases, with 13 bases between. This CDR3 region has 14 residues. The CDR3 sequence: CASSPLGLVYGYTF. The DNA for the CDR3 is TGCGCCAGCAGCCCGCTGGGGCTCGTCTATGGCTACACCTTC.

This chain links TRBV5-6 with TRBJ2-7; D possibly corresponds to TRBD1 (5 bases). V lost 4 bases and J lost 5, with 7 bases in between. The CDR3 contains 11 residues. Germline-derived CDR1 and CDR2 are SGHDT and YYEEEE. DNA for the CDR3: TGTGCCAGCAGCGTCAGGGACGAGCAGTACTTC. Residues: CASSVRDEQYF.

CDR3: CASSDREGWCEQYF. Written as DNA, the CDR3 is TGTGCCAGCAGTGACCGGGAGGGATGGTGCGAGCAGTACTTC. This sequence joins TRBV6-4 and TRBJ2-7, with 8 nucleotides matching TRBD2. Germline assignment: CDR1 MRHNA and CDR2 SNTAGT. Trimming at V came to 2 bases and at J to 6 bases, leaving 6 bases not matched to a gene. The CDR3 loop spans 14 amino acids.

This clone was picked up one time. The rearrangement links TRBV7-2 to TRBJ2-7, with D perhaps matching TRBD1 (6 bases). The germline V gene encodes CDR1 SGHTA and CDR2 FQGNSA. Trimming stripped 4 bases from V and 4 bases from J, with 20 bases between. The CDR3 totals 16 residues. CDR3 protein: CASSSGRGSSWYEQYF. CDR3 DNA sequence: TGTGCCAGCAGCTCAGGCAGGGGCTCCTCATGGTACGAGCAGTACTTC.

The chain has TRBV9 and TRBJ1-5; no reliable D call. This CDR3 is 15 amino acids long. V gave up 0 bases and J gave up 0 bases, with 7 bases separating them. Germline values: CDR1 SGDLS, CDR2 YYNGEE. CDR3 sequence: CASSVGQNSNQPQHF. In DNA, the CDR3 is TGTGCCAGCAGCGTAGGTCAGAATAGCAATCAGCCCCAGCATTTT.

The CDR3 here is CASSNREGYGYTF. In DNA, the CDR3 is TGTGCCAGCAGCAACAGGGAAGGTTATGGCTACACCTTC. The rearrangement uses TRBV6-5 and TRBJ1-2; maybe TRBD1 (6 bases). Germline loops: CDR1 MNHEY, CDR2 SVGAGI. The CDR3 has 13 amino acids. Trimming left V 6 bases short and J 5 bases short, with 13 bases between.

The chain links TRBV7-9 to TRBJ1-4; D gene uncertain. CDR3 length: 15 amino acids. V was shortened by 2 bases and J by 8 bases, with 15 bases between the two germline ends. Germline values: CDR1 SEHNR, CDR2 FQNEAQ (reference sequence). The DNA of the CDR3 is TGTGCCAGCAGCTTAAGTACATGGTCGAAGGAAAAACTGTTTTTT. The encoded protein is CASSLSTWSKEKLFF.

The chain joins TRBV5-6 to TRBJ2-7; 8 bases map to TRBD1. The V gene's germline CDR1 is SGHDT and CDR2 YYEEEE. J gave up 1 base and V 7 bases, and 1 base lay outside the gene matches. The CDR3 extends over 12 amino acids. In DNA, the CDR3 is TGTGCCAGCGGACAGGGTTCCTACGAGCAGTACTTC. Protein product: CASGQGSYEQYF.

The chain is built from TRBV7-2 and TRBJ2-2, with a weak D call TRBD2 (5 bases). The CDR3 is 16 residues long. Trimming took off 6 bases at V and 0 bases at J, with 14 bases between the two ends. From germline, CDR1 is SGHTA and CDR2 FQGNSA. CDR3 nucleotide sequence: TGTGCCAGCAGTACCATGGAGGTCACGAACACCGGGGAGCTGTTTTTT. This encodes CASSTMEVTNTGELFF.

The chain couples TRBV10-1 to TRBJ2-5; TRBD2 aligns across 10 bases. The CDR3 spans 15 residues. V was pared by 2 bases and J by 2 bases, with 2 bases of the junction left unmatched. Germline lookup yields CDR1 WNHNN and CDR2 SYGVQD (reference sequence). For the CDR3, the DNA is TGCGCCAGCAGTGAGCTAGCGGGGGCGCAAGAGACCCAGTACTTC. Amino acids: CASSELAGAQETQYF.

The gene calls are TRBV5-1 and TRBJ2-5, with 9 bases lining up with TRBD1. Losses at the gene ends were 3 bases for V and 4 bases for J; bases not matched to a gene: 10. Per the germline V gene, CDR1 is SGHRS and CDR2 is YFSETQ. The CDR3 has 16 residues. The CDR3 reads CASSSSGTGTGETQYF. The CDR3 DNA is TGCGCCAGCAGCTCCTCCGGGACAGGGACGGGAGAGACCCAGTACTTC.

The CDR3 here is CASSYSPDIKGYTF. The CDR3 DNA reads TGTGCCAGCAGTTACTCTCCAGATATCAAGGGCTACACCTTC. The V gene is TRBV6-5, the J gene TRBJ1-2; D remains unclear. Deletions cut 0 bases from V and 8 bases from J, with 13 bases between. The CDR3 is made up of 14 amino acids. The germline CDR1 and CDR2 sequences are MNHEY and SVGAGI.